This TCR beta chain was sequenced during a study of T cells after yellow fever vaccination. Study-level information: The authors prepared low-cell-number fractions using SMART-Seq v4 Ultra Low Input.

This clonotype was observed a handful of times. Its specificity is unknown. Germline loops: CDR1 SGHNT, CDR2 YYREEE (reference sequence). The CDR3 is made up of 15 amino acids. Unmatched junction bases numbered 3, after V lost 1 base and J lost 0 bases. Notes on the study in general: After the booster, 96% of CD4 and 88% of CD8 primary-response clones were re-detected. Sorted repertoires could include abundant contaminating clonotypes from bulk cells.

A universal primer site and UMIs were added as TCR cDNA was made by 5'RACE template switching. TCRdb analysed the 5' RACE reads with MiXCR anew, one entry per CDR3 protein. The table shows some 500,000 distinct CDR3 sequences, with about 13% occurring only once. This specimen consisted of PBMCs, obtained on the day of the yellow fever booster vaccination. The J gene is TRBJ1-1, the V gene TRBV5-4, with 7 bases lining up with TRBD1. This clonotype was obtained from a man aged 25-45 years who received the YFV17D yellow fever vaccine. DNA for the CDR3: TGTGCCAGCAGCTTGACAGGGGCATTGAACACTGAAGCTTTCTTT. Its translation is CASSLTGALNTEAFF.